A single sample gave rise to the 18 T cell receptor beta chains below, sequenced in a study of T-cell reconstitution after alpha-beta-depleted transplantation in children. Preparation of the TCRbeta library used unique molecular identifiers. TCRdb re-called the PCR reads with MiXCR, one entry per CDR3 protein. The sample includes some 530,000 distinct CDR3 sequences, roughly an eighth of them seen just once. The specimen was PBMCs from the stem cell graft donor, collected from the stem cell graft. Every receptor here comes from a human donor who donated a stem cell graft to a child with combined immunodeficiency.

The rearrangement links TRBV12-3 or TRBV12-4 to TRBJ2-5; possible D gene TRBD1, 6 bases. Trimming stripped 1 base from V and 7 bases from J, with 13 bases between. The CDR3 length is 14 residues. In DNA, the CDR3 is TGTGCCAGCAGTTTAGTTGGACAGCGAGGGACCCAGTACTTC. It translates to CASSLVGQRGTQYF.

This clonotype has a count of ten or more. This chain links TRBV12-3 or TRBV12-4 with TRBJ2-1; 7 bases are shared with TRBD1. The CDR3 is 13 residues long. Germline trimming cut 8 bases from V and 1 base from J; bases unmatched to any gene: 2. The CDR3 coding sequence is TGTGCCAGCGGGACAGAATCCTACAATGAGCAGTTCTTC. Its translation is CASGTESYNEQFF.

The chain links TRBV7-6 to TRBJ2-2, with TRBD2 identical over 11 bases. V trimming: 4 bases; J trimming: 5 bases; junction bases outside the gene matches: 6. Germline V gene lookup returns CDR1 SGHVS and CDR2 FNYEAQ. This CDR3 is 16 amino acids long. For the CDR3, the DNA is TGTGCCAGCAGCTCACGACTAGCGGGATTAACCGGGGAGCTGTTTTTT. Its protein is CASSSRLAGLTGELFF.

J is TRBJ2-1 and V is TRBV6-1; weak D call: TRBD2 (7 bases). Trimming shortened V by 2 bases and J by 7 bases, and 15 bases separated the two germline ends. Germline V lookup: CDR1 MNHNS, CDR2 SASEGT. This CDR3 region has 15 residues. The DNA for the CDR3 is TGTGCCAGCAGTGAATCGGGGGGCGAGGGGAATGAGCAGTTCTTC. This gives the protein CASSESGGEGNEQFF.

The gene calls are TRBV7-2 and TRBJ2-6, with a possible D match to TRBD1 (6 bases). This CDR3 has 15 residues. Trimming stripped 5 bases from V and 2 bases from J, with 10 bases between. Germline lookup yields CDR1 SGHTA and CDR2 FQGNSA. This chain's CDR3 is CASSIQGAGANVLTF. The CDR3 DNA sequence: TGTGCCAGCAGCATACAGGGAGCTGGGGCCAACGTCCTGACTTTC.

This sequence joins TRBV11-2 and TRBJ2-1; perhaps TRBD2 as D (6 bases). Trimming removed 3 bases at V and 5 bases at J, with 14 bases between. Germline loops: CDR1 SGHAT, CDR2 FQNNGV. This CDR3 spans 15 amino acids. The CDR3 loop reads CASSLWIAGNNEQFF. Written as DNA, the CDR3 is TGTGCCAGCAGCTTGTGGATTGCGGGGAACAATGAGCAGTTCTTC.

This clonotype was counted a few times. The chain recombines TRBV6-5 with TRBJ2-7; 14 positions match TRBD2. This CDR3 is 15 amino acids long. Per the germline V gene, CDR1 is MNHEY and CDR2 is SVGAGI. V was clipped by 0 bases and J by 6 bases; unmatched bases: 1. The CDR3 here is CASSYSGTSGSEQYF. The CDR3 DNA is TGTGCCAGCAGTTACTCAGGGACTAGCGGGAGCGAGCAGTACTTC.

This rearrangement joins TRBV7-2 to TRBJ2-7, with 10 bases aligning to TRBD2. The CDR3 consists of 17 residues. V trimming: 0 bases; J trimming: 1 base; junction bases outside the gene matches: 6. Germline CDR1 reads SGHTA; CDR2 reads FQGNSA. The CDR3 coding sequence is TGTGCCAGCAGCTTAGCTCGGCTAGCGGGAGTTTCCTACGAGCAGTACTTC. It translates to CASSLARLAGVSYEQYF.

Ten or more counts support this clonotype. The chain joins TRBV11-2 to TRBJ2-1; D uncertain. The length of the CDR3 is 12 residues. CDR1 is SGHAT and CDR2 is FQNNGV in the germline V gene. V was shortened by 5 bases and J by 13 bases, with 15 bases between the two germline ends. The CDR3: CASSRFTAAQFF. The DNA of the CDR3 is TGTGCCAGCAGCCGTTTTACGGCGGCACAGTTCTTC.

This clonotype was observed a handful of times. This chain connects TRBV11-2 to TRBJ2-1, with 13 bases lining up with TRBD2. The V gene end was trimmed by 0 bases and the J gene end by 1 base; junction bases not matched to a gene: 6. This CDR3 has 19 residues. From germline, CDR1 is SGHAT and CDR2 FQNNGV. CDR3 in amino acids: CASSLETSGRLGSYNEQFF. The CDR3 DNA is TGTGCCAGCAGCTTAGAGACTAGCGGGAGGCTAGGGTCCTACAATGAGCAGTTCTTC.

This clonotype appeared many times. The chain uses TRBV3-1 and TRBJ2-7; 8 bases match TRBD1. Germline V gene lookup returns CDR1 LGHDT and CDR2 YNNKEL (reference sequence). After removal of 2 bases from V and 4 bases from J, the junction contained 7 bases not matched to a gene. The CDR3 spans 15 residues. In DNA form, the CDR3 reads TGTGCCAGCAGCCAAATGACAGGGGCGGGGTACGAGCAGTACTTC. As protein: CASSQMTGAGYEQYF.

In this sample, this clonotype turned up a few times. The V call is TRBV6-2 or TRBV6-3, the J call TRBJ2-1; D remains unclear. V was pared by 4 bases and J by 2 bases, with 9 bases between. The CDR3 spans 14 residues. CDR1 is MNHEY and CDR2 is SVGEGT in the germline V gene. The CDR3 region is CASSFLSAYNEQFF. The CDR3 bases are TGTGCCAGCAGTTTTCTCTCGGCCTACAATGAGCAGTTCTTC.

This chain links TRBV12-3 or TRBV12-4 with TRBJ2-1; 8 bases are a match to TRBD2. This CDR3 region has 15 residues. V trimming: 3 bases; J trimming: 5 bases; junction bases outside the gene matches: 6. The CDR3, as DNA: TGTGCCAGCAGTTTTATCAGCGGGAGAGACAATGAGCAGTTCTTC. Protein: CASSFISGRDNEQFF.

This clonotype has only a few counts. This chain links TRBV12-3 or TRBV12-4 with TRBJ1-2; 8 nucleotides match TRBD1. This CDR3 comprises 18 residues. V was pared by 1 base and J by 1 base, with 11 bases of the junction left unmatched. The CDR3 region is CASSLGWDRLVDNYGYTF. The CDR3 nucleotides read TGTGCCAGCAGTTTAGGCTGGGACAGGCTGGTTGATAACTATGGCTACACCTTC.

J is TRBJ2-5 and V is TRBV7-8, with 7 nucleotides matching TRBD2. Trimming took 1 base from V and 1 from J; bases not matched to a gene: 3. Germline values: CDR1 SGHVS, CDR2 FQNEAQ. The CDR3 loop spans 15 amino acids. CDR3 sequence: CASSLDGLGQETQYF. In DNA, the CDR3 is TGTGCCAGCAGCTTAGATGGACTAGGCCAAGAGACCCAGTACTTC.

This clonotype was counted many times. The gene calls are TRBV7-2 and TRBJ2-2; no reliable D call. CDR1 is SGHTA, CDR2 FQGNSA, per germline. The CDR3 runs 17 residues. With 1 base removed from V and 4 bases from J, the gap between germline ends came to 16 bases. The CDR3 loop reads CASSLVGGWMGTGELFF. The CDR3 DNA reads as TGTGCCAGCAGCTTAGTCGGCGGCTGGATGGGCACCGGGGAGCTGTTTTTT. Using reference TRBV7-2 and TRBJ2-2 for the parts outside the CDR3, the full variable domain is GAGVSQSPSNKVTEKGKDVELRCDPISGHTALYWYRQSLGQGLEFLIYFQGNSAPDKSGLPSDRFSAERTGGSVSTLTIQRTQQEDSAVYLCASSLVGGWMGTGELFFGEGSRLTVL.

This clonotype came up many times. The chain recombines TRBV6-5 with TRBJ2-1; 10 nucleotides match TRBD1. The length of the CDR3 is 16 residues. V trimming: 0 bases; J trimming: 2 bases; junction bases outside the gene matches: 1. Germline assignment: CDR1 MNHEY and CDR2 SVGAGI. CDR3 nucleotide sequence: TGTGCCAGCAGTTACTCCGACAGGGGGCCCTACAATGAGCAGTTCTTC. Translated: CASSYSDRGPYNEQFF.

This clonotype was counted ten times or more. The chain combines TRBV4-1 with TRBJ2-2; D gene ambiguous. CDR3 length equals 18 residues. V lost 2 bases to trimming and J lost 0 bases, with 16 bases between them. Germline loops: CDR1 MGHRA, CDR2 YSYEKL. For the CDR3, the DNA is TGCGCCAGCAGCCAATCATTACAGCGCTTCGCGAACACCGGGGAGCTGTTTTTT. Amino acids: CASSQSLQRFANTGELFF.